These 32 T cell receptor beta chains share one sample of origin, sequenced in a study of blood T cell repertoires in COVID-19. Measured with immunoSEQ multiplex PCR; TCRdb has only the in-frame clones, and not every one. The sample records about 45,000 clones, approximately 94% being singletons. Specimen: peripheral blood. Source of these receptors: a man aged 50-59 years with COVID-19, enrolled during active disease.

V and J are TRBV5-1 and TRBJ2-7, with a weak D call TRBD1 (6 bases). Germline-derived CDR1 and CDR2 are SGHRS and YFSETQ. V was cut by 2 bases and J by 7 bases, with 16 bases left in between. The CDR3 extends over 14 amino acids. CDR3 bases: TGCGCCAGCAGCTTAAGCCAGGGGCTGAGTGAGCAGTACTTC. Protein: CASSLSQGLSEQYF.

The chain links TRBV6-2 or TRBV6-3 to TRBJ1-1; a possible D gene is TRBD1 (5 bases). Germline V gene data show CDR1 as MNHEY and CDR2 as SVGEGT. V dropped 5 bases and J dropped 2 bases, with 18 bases sitting between them. The CDR3 has 16 amino acids. CDR3 in amino acids: CASSPRDLDPNTEAFF. The CDR3, as DNA: TGTGCCAGCAGTCCGCGGGACCTAGACCCTAACACTGAAGCTTTCTTT.

This clone was recorded once. The chain joins TRBV18 to TRBJ2-2; D possibly corresponds to TRBD2 (5 bases). The CDR3 is 20 amino acids. The germline gives CDR1 KGHSH, CDR2 LQKENI. V was trimmed by 4 bases and J by 4 bases, leaving 28 bases between them. CDR3: CASSRIRSLRVEAGTGELFF. In nucleotides, the CDR3 is TGTGCCAGCTCACGAATCAGAAGCCTTAGGGTCGAGGCGGGCACCGGGGAGCTGTTTTTT.

This clone was counted only a few times. The chain uses TRBV13 and TRBJ1-1; D is unclear. This CDR3 region has 12 residues. Trimming removed 4 bases at V and 3 bases at J, with 6 bases between. Germline CDR1 and CDR2: PRHDT and FYEKMQ (reference sequence). For the CDR3, the DNA is TGTGCCAGCAGCTGGCTTCACACTGAAGCTTTCTTT. Translated: CASSWLHTEAFF. Drawing the rest from reference TRBV13 and TRBJ1-1, the complete variable domain is AAGVIQSPRHLIKEKRETATLKCYPIPRHDTVYWYQQGPGQDPQFLISFYEKMQSDKGSIPDRFSAQQFSDYHSELNMSSLELGDSALYFCASSWLHTEAFFGQGTRLTVV.

The chain links TRBV7-9 to TRBJ2-3; D is perhaps TRBD2 (6 bases). The CDR3 covers 16 residues. CDR1 is SEHNR, CDR2 FQNEAQ, per germline (reference sequence). V was trimmed by 5 bases and J by 6 bases, leaving 21 bases between them. The DNA for the CDR3 is TGTGCCAGCAGCCCCGACTGGGACTCAAGATCGGATACGCAGTATTTT. Translated: CASSPDWDSRSDTQYF.

The chain combines TRBV30 with TRBJ1-2; 8 nucleotides line up with TRBD1. The CDR3 is made up of 14 amino acids. J gave up 4 bases and V 6 bases, and 10 bases lay outside the gene matches. From germline, CDR1 is GTSNPN and CDR2 SVGIG (reference sequence). CDR3 sequence (DNA): TGTGCCTGCATGAAGACAGGGGTCGGCTATGGCTACACCTTC. Its translation is CACMKTGVGYGYTF.

The rearrangement links TRBV18 to TRBJ2-7, with D possibly being TRBD2 (5 bases). The length of the CDR3 is 15 residues. The V end lost 3 bases, the J end lost 4 bases, and 16 bases lay between the germline ends. The germline CDR1 and CDR2 sequences are KGHSH and LQKENI. In DNA form, the CDR3 reads TGTGCCAGCTCACCCTTCGACGGTAGAGGGTACGAGCAGTACTTC. Amino acid sequence: CASSPFDGRGYEQYF.

J is TRBJ2-7 and V is TRBV7-9; 9 bases map to TRBD2. The CDR3 is made up of 13 amino acids. Germline CDR1 SEHNR, CDR2 FQNEAQ (reference sequence). With V trimmed by 5 bases and J by 1 base, 0 bases remained unmatched. CDR3 bases: TGTGCCAGCAGCACTAGCGGGTCCTACGAGCAGTACTTC. It is translated as CASSTSGSYEQYF.

This rearrangement joins TRBV6-8 to TRBJ2-6; 11 bases are shared with TRBD1. CDR1 is MNHGY, CDR2 SAAAGT, per germline. The CDR3 runs to 21 residues. V was pared by 2 bases and J by 2 bases, with 14 bases of the junction left unmatched. The CDR3 nucleotides are TGTGCCAGCAGTTACACCCGGGACAGGGGGTTCAACAAGGCTGGGGCCAACGTCCTGACTTTC. As protein: CASSYTRDRGFNKAGANVLTF.

The J gene is TRBJ1-4, the V gene TRBV7-9; D ambiguous. Germline CDR1 SEHNR, CDR2 FQNEAQ (reference sequence). V lost 5 bases to trimming and J lost 7 bases, with 5 bases between them. The CDR3 is 11 amino acids. In nucleotides, the CDR3 is TGTGCCAGCAGCCCTTCTGAAAAACTGTTTTTT. Its translation is CASSPSEKLFF.

This clone appeared a single time. The chain combines TRBV5-1 with TRBJ1-2; D not certain. The CDR3 sequence is 16 residues long. From germline, CDR1 is SGHRS and CDR2 YFSETQ. Trimming took off 0 bases at V and 0 bases at J, with 12 bases between the two ends. CDR3 residues: CASSLAPTVANYGYTF. Written as DNA, the CDR3 is TGCGCCAGCAGCTTGGCCCCAACAGTAGCTAACTATGGCTACACCTTC. Variable domain in full (rest from reference TRBV5-1 and TRBJ1-2): KAGVTQTPRYLIKTRGQQVTLSCSPISGHRSVSWYQQTPGQGLQFLFEYFSETQRNKGNFPGRFSGRQFSNSRSEMNVSTLELGDSALYLCASSLAPTVANYGYTFGSGTRLTVV.

This clone was seen a single time. The chain is built from TRBV10-3 and TRBJ1-4, with D unclear. This CDR3 has 14 residues. V lost 0 bases and J lost 3, with 5 bases in between. Germline lookup yields CDR1 ENHRY and CDR2 SYGVKD. The CDR3 protein is CAISESQSNEKLFF. CDR3 in DNA: TGTGCCATCAGTGAGTCACAGTCTAATGAAAAACTGTTTTTT.

The chain combines TRBV2 with TRBJ1-1, with D tentatively TRBD1 (5 bases). The V and J ends lost 5 bases and 1 base respectively, with 8 bases between them. Germline CDR1 SNHLY, CDR2 FYNNEI. The CDR3 extends over 13 amino acids. The CDR3 reads CASSTQGNTEAFF. The CDR3 bases are TGTGCCAGCAGTACCCAGGGGAACACTGAAGCTTTCTTT.

The chain uses TRBV7-9 and TRBJ1-4, with D unclear. This CDR3 region has 15 residues. Trimming cost V 1 base and J 7 bases, with 13 bases left between them. Germline V gene lookup returns CDR1 SEHNR and CDR2 FQNEAQ (reference sequence). CDR3 in amino acids: CASSLVGGPGEKLFF. The CDR3 coding sequence is TGTGCCAGCAGCTTAGTAGGAGGGCCCGGTGAAAAACTGTTTTTT.

The V call is TRBV29-1, the J call TRBJ2-5, with unresolved D. Germline V gene data show CDR1 as SQVTM and CDR2 as ANQGSEA. CDR3 length equals 11 residues. Trimming pared 1 base from V and 3 bases from J, leaving 3 bases between. The CDR3 reads CSVEAEETQYF. CDR3 DNA sequence: TGCAGCGTTGAAGCGGAAGAGACCCAGTACTTC.

V gene TRBV6-5 combines with J gene TRBJ1-2; 8 nucleotides agree with TRBD1. Per the germline V gene, CDR1 is MNHEY and CDR2 is SVGAGI. The CDR3 covers 14 residues. Losses at the gene ends were 4 bases for V and 5 bases for J; bases not matched to a gene: 6. The CDR3, as DNA: TGTGCCAGCAGTTCACAGGGGGGACTTTATGGCTACACCTTC. Amino acid sequence: CASSSQGGLYGYTF.

The chain links TRBV4-2 to TRBJ1-2; 8 positions match TRBD1. In germline, CDR1 is LGHNA, CDR2 YNFKEQ. This CDR3 is built from 16 residues. Trimming took 0 bases from V and 0 from J; bases not matched to a gene: 3. The CDR3 DNA follows: TGTGCCAGCAGCCAAGATGGGACAGGAGCTAACTATGGCTACACCTTC. Its translation is CASSQDGTGANYGYTF.

The chain is built from TRBV6-5 and TRBJ1-2; 9 bases are shared with TRBD1. Germline V lookup: CDR1 MNHEY, CDR2 SVGAGI. V lost 2 bases, J lost 3 bases, and 1 base stayed unmatched. The CDR3 consists of 14 residues. CDR3 bases: TGTGCCAGCAGTTACGACAGGGGGGACTATGGCTACACCTTC. Amino acids: CASSYDRGDYGYTF.

The V call is TRBV7-8, the J call TRBJ2-7, with D possibly TRBD2 on 5 matching bases. The CDR3 totals 14 residues. V lost 3 bases, J lost 3 bases, and 12 bases lay in between. The germline V gene has CDR1 SGHVS and CDR2 FQNEAQ. The CDR3 nucleotides read TGTGCCAGCAGCTTTGACGGGGAAGGCTACGAGCAGTACTTC. Amino acid sequence: CASSFDGEGYEQYF.

The rearrangement links TRBV6-5 to TRBJ1-6; D is possibly TRBD1 (6 bases). V gave up 7 bases and J gave up 6 bases, with 16 bases separating them. The CDR3 is 15 amino acids. Germline loops: CDR1 MNHEY, CDR2 SVGAGI. CDR3 sequence: CASTVLQGANSPLHF. CDR3 bases: TGTGCCAGCACCGTTCTACAGGGTGCTAATTCACCCCTCCACTTT.

The chain uses TRBV4-1 and TRBJ1-2; 12 bases agree with TRBD1. The CDR3 length is 16 residues. Trimming at V came to 6 bases and at J to 7 bases, leaving 12 bases not matched to a gene. Per germline, CDR1 MGHRA and CDR2 YSYEKL. The DNA for the CDR3 is TGCGCCAGCAGAACCGGGACAGGGGGCGGAGGCCGTGGCTACACCTTC. It encodes CASRTGTGGGGRGYTF.

This chain links TRBV7-9 with TRBJ1-3; 8 bases fit TRBD1. CDR3 length: 16 residues. The germline CDR1 and CDR2 sequences are SEHNR and FQNEAQ (reference sequence). Trimming cost V 2 bases and J 0 bases; bases outside gene matches: 3. Here the CDR3 DNA reads TGTGCCAGCAGCTTACCCACAGGGGGCTCTGGAAACACCATATATTTT. Its protein product is CASSLPTGGSGNTIYF.

The rearrangement joins TRBV12-5 to TRBJ1-4; TRBD1 matches at 8 bases. In germline, CDR1 is LGHNT, CDR2 FRNRAP. This CDR3 has 16 amino acids. V shed 0 bases and J 3 bases; nucleotides not matched to a gene: 3. CDR3 DNA: TGTGCTAGTGGTTTGGTTAGGACAGGGCCTAATGAAAAACTGTTTTTT. Translation gives CASGLVRTGPNEKLFF.

For the CDR3, the DNA is TGTGCCAGCAGCAGAGGTACCTCGGGGTTCAATGAGCAGTTCTTC. Protein product: CASSRGTSGFNEQFF. The chain links TRBV14 to TRBJ2-1; D is perhaps TRBD2 (5 bases). Germline CDR1 and CDR2: SGHDN and FVKESK. This CDR3 spans 15 amino acids. V lost 5 bases and J 6 bases, leaving 17 bases between the germline ends.

This sequence joins TRBV2 and TRBJ1-5; TRBD1 matches 7 bases. V lost 4 bases, J lost 1 base, and 10 bases stayed unmatched. The germline gives CDR1 SNHLY, CDR2 FYNNEI. The CDR3 is 17 amino acids. For the CDR3, the DNA is TGTGCCAGCAGTGCGGCGGCAGGGGGTGTGAGCAATCAGCCCCAGCATTTT. Its protein is CASSAAAGGVSNQPQHF.

The chain employs TRBV19 and TRBJ1-1; D unclear. The length of the CDR3 is 13 residues. In germline, CDR1 is LNHDA, CDR2 SQIVND (reference sequence). The V end was cut by 5 bases, the J end by 3 bases, with 10 bases between. CDR3 amino acids: CASSSTGDTEAFF. In nucleotides, the CDR3 is TGTGCCAGTAGTTCAACGGGAGACACTGAAGCTTTCTTT.

The V call is TRBV30, the J call TRBJ2-1, with TRBD2 matching 11 bases. After removal of 0 bases from V and 9 bases from J, the junction contained 10 bases not matched to a gene. There are 16 residues in the CDR3. The germline V gene has CDR1 GTSNPN and CDR2 SVGIG (reference sequence). The CDR3 DNA is TGTGCCTGGAGTGTACGGGGACTAGCGGTCTTCGGTGAGCAGTTCTTC. Translated, it gives CAWSVRGLAVFGEQFF.

The chain combines TRBV24-1 with TRBJ2-1; 11 bases align to TRBD2. Trimming took 4 bases from V and 5 from J; bases not matched to a gene: 6. The germline V gene encodes CDR1 KGHDR and CDR2 SFDVKD. There are 16 residues in the CDR3. CDR3 nucleotides: TGTGCCACCAGTGAGGGACTAGCGGAGGGGGACAATGAGCAGTTCTTC. Protein sequence: CATSEGLAEGDNEQFF.

The rearrangement uses TRBV9 and TRBJ2-2, with a weak D call TRBD1 (6 bases). V was shortened by 0 bases and J by 4 bases, with 10 bases between the two germline ends. Germline CDR1 and CDR2: SGDLS and YYNGEE. This CDR3 is 15 amino acids long. The CDR3 DNA follows: TGTGCCAGCAGCGTAGTCTCAGGGGCCACCGGGGAGCTGTTTTTT. Amino acid sequence: CASSVVSGATGELFF.

The chain carries TRBV7-2 and TRBJ2-7; TRBD2 might be the D (6 bases). The CDR3 is made up of 14 amino acids. Per the germline V gene, CDR1 is SGHTA and CDR2 is FQGNSA. The V end lost 5 bases, the J end lost 4 bases, and 15 bases lay between the germline ends. CDR3 protein: CASSLGLARYEQYF. CDR3 DNA sequence: TGTGCCAGCAGCCTTGGGCTAGCGAGGTACGAGCAGTACTTC.

The chain links TRBV5-1 to TRBJ1-4; possibly TRBD1 for D (5 bases). Germline loops: CDR1 SGHRS, CDR2 YFSETQ. Trimming left V 4 bases short and J 7 bases short, with 14 bases between. The CDR3 sequence is 14 residues long. The CDR3 spells CASSPNLGGEKLFF. The CDR3 DNA reads TGCGCCAGCAGCCCTAACTTGGGGGGTGAAAAACTGTTTTTT.

This clone is a singleton in its sample. The rearrangement links TRBV19 to TRBJ2-1; a possible D gene is TRBD2 (7 bases). The CDR3 consists of 16 residues. Trimming removed 5 bases at V and 8 bases at J, with 22 bases between. The V gene's germline CDR1 is LNHDA and CDR2 SQIVND (reference sequence). Here the CDR3 reads CASSPRRAGARDEQFF. The CDR3 nucleotides are TGTGCCAGTAGTCCAAGAAGGGCGGGGGCGCGCGATGAGCAGTTCTTC. Variable domain in full (rest from reference TRBV19 and TRBJ2-1): DGGITQSPKYLFRKEGQNVTLSCEQNLNHDAMYWYRQDPGQGLRLIYYSQIVNDFQKGDIAEGYSVSREKKESFPLTVTSAQKNPTAFYLCASSPRRAGARDEQFFGPGTRLTVL.